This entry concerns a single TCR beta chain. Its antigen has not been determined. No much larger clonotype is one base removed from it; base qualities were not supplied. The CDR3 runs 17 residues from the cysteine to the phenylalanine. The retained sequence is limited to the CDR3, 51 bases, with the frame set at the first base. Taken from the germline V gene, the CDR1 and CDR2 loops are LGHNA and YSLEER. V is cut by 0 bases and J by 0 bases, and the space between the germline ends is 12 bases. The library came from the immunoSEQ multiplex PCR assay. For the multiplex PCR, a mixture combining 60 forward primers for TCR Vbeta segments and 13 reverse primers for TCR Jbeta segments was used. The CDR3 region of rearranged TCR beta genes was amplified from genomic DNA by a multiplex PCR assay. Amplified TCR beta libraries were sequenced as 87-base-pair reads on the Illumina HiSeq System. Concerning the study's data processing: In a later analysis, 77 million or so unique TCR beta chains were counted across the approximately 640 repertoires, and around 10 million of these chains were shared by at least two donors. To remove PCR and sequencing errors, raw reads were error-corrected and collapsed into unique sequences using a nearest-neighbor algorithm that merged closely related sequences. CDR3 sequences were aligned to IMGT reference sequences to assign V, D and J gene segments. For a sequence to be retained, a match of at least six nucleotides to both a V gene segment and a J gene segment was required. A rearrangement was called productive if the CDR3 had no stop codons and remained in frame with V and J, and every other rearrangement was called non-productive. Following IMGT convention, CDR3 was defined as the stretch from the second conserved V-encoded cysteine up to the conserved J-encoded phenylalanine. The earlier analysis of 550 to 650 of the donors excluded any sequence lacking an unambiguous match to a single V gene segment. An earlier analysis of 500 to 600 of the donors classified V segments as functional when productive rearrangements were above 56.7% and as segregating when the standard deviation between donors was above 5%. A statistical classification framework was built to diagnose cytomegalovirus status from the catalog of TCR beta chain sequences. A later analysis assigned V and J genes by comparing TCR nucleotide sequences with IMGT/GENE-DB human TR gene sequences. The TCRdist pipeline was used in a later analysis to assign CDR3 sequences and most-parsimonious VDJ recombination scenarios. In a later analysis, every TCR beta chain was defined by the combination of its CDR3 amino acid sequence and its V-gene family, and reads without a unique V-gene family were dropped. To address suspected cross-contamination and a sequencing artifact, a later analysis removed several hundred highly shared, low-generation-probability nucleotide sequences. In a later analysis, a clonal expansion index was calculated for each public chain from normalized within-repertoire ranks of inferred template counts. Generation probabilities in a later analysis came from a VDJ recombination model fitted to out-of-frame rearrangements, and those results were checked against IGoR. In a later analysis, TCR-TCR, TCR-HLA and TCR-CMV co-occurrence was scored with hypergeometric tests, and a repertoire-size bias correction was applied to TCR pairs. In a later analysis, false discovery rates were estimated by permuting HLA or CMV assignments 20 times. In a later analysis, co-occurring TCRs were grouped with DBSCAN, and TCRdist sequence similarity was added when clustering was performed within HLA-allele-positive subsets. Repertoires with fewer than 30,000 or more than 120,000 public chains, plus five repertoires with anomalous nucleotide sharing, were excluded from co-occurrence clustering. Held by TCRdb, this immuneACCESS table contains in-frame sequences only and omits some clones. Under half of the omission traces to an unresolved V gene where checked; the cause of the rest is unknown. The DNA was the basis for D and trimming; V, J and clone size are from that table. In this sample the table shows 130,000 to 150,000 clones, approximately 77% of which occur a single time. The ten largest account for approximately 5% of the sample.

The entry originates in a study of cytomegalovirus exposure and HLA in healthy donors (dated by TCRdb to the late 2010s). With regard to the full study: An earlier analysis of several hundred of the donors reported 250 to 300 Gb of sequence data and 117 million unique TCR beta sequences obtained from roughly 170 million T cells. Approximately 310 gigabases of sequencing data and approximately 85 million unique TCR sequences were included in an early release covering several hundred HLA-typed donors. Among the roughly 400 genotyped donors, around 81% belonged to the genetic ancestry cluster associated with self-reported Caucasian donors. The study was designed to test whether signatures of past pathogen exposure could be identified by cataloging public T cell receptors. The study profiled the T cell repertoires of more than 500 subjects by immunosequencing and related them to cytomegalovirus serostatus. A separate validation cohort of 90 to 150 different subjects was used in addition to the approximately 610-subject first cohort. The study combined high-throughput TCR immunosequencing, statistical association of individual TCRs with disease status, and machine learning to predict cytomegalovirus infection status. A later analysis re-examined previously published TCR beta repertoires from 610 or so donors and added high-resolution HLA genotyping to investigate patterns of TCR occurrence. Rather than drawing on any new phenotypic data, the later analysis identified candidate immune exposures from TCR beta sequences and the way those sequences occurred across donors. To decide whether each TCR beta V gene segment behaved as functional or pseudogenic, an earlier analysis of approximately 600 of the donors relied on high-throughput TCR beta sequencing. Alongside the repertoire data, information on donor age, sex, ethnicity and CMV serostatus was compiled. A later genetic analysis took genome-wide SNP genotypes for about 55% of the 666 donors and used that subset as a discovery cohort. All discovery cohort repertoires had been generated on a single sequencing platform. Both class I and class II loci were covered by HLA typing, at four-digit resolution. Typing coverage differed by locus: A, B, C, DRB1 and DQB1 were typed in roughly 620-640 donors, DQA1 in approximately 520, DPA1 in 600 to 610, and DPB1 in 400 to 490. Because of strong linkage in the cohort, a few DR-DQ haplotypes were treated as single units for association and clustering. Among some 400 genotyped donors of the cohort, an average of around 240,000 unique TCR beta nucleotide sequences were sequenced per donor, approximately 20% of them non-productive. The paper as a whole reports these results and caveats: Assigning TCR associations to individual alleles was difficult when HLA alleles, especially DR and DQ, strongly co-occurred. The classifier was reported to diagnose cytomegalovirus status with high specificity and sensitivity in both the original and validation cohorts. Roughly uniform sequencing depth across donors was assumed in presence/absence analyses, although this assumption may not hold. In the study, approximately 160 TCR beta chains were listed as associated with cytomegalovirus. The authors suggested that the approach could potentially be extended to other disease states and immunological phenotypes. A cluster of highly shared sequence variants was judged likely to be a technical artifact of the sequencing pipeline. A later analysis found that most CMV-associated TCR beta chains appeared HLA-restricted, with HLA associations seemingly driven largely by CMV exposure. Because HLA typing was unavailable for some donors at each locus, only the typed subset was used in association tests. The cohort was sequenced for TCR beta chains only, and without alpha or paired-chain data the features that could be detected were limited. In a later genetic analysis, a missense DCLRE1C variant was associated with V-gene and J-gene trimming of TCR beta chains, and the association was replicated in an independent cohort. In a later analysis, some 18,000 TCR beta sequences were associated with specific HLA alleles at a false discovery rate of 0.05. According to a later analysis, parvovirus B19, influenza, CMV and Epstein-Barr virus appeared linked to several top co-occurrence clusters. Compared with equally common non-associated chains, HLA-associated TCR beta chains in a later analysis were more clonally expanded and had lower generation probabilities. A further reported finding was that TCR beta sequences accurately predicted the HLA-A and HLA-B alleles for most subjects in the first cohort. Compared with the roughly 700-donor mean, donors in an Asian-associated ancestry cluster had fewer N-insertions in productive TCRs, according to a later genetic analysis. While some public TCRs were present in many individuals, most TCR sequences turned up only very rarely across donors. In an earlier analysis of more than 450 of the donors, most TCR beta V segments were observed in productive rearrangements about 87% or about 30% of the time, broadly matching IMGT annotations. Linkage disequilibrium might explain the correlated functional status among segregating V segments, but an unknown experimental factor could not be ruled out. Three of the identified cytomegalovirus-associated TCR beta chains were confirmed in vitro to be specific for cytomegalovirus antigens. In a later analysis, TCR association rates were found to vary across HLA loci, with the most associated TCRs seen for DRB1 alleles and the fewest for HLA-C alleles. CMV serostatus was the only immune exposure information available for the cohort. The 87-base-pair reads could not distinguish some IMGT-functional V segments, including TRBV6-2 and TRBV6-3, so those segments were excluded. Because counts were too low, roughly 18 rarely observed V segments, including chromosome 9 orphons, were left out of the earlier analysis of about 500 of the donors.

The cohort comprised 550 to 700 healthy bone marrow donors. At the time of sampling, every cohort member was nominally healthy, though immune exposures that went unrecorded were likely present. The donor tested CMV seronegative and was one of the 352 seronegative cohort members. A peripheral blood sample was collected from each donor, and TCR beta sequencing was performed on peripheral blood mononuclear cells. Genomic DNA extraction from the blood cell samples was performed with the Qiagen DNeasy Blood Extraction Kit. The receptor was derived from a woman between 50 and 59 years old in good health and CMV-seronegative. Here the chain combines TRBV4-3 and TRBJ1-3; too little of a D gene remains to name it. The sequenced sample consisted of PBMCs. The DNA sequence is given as TGCGCCAGCAGCCAAGATTTGAGGGCAGTCTCTGGAAACACCATATATTTT. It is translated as CASSQDLRAVSGNTIYF.